This entry lists 23 T cell receptor beta chains sequenced from one sample in a study of early T cells in non-severe SARS-CoV-2 infection. One entry per CDR3 protein results from TCRdb running MiXCR on the 5' RACE reads. The sample shows 60,000 or so distinct CDR3 sequences, approximately 10% of them seen only once. The sample was whole blood, taken at baseline. Receptors were obtained from an adult who was a healthcare worker with PCR-confirmed SARS-CoV-2 infection or an uninfected control (not recorded which).

This clonotype showed up just once. V gene TRBV6-4 combines with J gene TRBJ2-1, with 9 bases aligning to TRBD2. This CDR3 is built from 14 residues. CDR1 is MRHNA and CDR2 is SNTAGT in the germline V gene. V gave up 4 bases and J gave up 2 bases; unmatched junction bases: 0. CDR3 loop: CASSVAGAYNEQFF. Written as DNA, the CDR3 is TGTGCCAGCAGTGTAGCGGGGGCCTACAATGAGCAGTTCTTC.

This clonotype was seen more than once but under ten times. J is TRBJ1-5 and V is TRBV28; D is unclear. The CDR3 totals 17 residues. Trimming stripped 5 bases from V and 1 base from J, with 18 bases between. Germline CDR1 and CDR2: MDHEN and SYDVKM. The CDR3 here is CASSLMPGRRSNQPQHF. The CDR3 DNA follows: TGTGCCAGCAGTCTCATGCCCGGGAGGCGAAGCAATCAGCCCCAGCATTTT.

This clonotype was observed at least ten times. The chain uses TRBV19 and TRBJ2-7, with D possibly TRBD1 on 6 matching bases. Germline V gene sequence: CDR1 LNHDA, CDR2 SQIVND (reference sequence). The CDR3 contains 14 residues. The ends were cut back, 1 base at V and 9 bases at J, with 16 bases in the middle. CDR3 DNA: TGTGCCAGTAGTATAGTGGGGATGGACAGCAGGCAGTACTTC. It translates to CASSIVGMDSRQYF.

J is TRBJ2-1 and V is TRBV27, with 9 bases matching TRBD1. Germline V gene lookup returns CDR1 MNHEY and CDR2 SMNVEV (reference sequence). The CDR3 totals 15 residues. V shed 2 bases and J 5 bases; nucleotides not matched to a gene: 4. CDR3: CASSLRDRVNNEQFF. In DNA form, the CDR3 reads TGTGCCAGCAGTTTAAGGGACAGGGTCAACAATGAGCAGTTCTTC.

The chain joins TRBV7-2 to TRBJ1-1; 7 bases fit TRBD1. With V trimmed by 5 bases and J by 2 bases, 5 bases remained unmatched. This CDR3 contains 14 residues. Germline V gene lookup returns CDR1 SGHTA and CDR2 FQGNSA. The CDR3 loop is CASSPWDSNTEAFF. The CDR3 DNA follows: TGTGCCAGCAGCCCCTGGGACAGTAACACTGAAGCTTTCTTT.

Many counts were recorded for this clonotype. The V gene is TRBV18, the J gene TRBJ2-3, with 7 bases identical to TRBD2. Per the germline V gene, CDR1 is KGHSH and CDR2 is LQKENI. With 3 bases clipped from V and 2 bases from J, the junction kept 5 bases outside the gene matches. The length of the CDR3 is 15 residues. The CDR3 DNA reads TGTGCCAGCTCACCGAAACTAGCGACCACAGATACGCAGTATTTT. It is translated as CASSPKLATTDTQYF.

This clonotype was recorded a few times. The CDR3 bases are TGTGCCAGCAGTGAAGCGTGGTTGGGGGGCACTGGGGCCAACGTCCTGACTTTC. Translation gives CASSEAWLGGTGANVLTF. This chain joins TRBV6-1 and TRBJ2-6; D could derive from TRBD1 or TRBD2 (6 bases each). V was cut by 0 bases and J by 2 bases, with 14 bases left in between. This CDR3 contains 18 residues. The V gene's germline CDR1 is MNHNS and CDR2 SASEGT.

This clonotype was seen a handful of times. The rearrangement uses TRBV12-3 or TRBV12-4 and TRBJ2-7; 11 positions match TRBD1. The CDR3 has 15 residues. V was clipped by 5 bases and J by 3 bases; unmatched bases: 6. The CDR3 bases are TGTGCCAGCAGTCGCCCGGGACAGGGGGTCTACGAGCAGTACTTC. Amino acid sequence: CASSRPGQGVYEQYF.

The chain recombines TRBV11-2 with TRBJ2-5, with D possibly TRBD1 on 5 matching bases. Germline lookup yields CDR1 SGHAT and CDR2 FQNNGV. Trimming removed 1 base at V and 4 bases at J, with 10 bases between. The length of the CDR3 is 14 residues. The DNA for the CDR3 is TGTGCCAGCAGCTTAGGGGGCTACTTAGAGACCCAGTACTTC. Amino acid sequence: CASSLGGYLETQYF. Looking up the rest from reference TRBV11-2 and TRBJ2-5 gives the full variable domain: EAGVAQSPRYKIIEKRQSVAFWCNPISGHATLYWYQQILGQGPKLLIQFQNNGVVDDSQLPKDRFSAERLKGVDSTLKIQPAKLEDSAVYLCASSLGGYLETQYFGPGTRLLVL.

The V call is TRBV3-1, the J call TRBJ1-6; TRBD1 is a possible D gene (5 bases). This CDR3 region has 14 residues. The V end was cut by 2 bases, the J end by 6 bases, with 8 bases between. The V gene's germline CDR1 is LGHDT and CDR2 YNNKEL (reference sequence). The CDR3 DNA is TGTGCCAGCAGCCAACAGGGTGGTAATTCACCCCTCCACTTT. This sequence encodes CASSQQGGNSPLHF.

In its sample, this clonotype was seen a few times. V gene TRBV3-1 combines with J gene TRBJ1-6; tentative D call: TRBD1 (6 bases). V was pared by 5 bases and J by 5 bases, with 10 bases between. The germline V gene encodes CDR1 LGHDT and CDR2 YNNKEL (reference sequence). CDR3 length equals 14 residues. The CDR3 bases are TGTGCCAGCAGCGTTACAGGGAATAATTCACCCCTCCACTTT. Its translation is CASSVTGNNSPLHF.

The chain couples TRBV30 to TRBJ2-7; D might be TRBD2 (6 bases). The germline V gene has CDR1 GTSNPN and CDR2 SVGIG (reference sequence). V was pared by 0 bases and J by 7 bases, with 13 bases between. The CDR3 length is 13 residues. CDR3 region: CAWSVGSEGEQYF. As DNA, the CDR3 is TGTGCCTGGAGTGTAGGCTCGGAGGGAGAGCAGTACTTC.

The chain employs TRBV29-1 and TRBJ2-5, with 9 bases that match TRBD2. The CDR3 covers 13 residues. The germline V gene encodes CDR1 SQVTM and CDR2 ANQGSEA. V was clipped by 6 bases and J by 4 bases; unmatched bases: 6. For the CDR3, the DNA is TGCAGCGTGGTTAGCGGGGGTACAGAGACCCAGTACTTC. This sequence encodes CSVVSGGTETQYF.

This clonotype showed up just a few times. A much bigger clone sits one base away, suggesting this may be a read error. The chain is built from TRBV11-2 and TRBJ2-1; D is possibly TRBD2 (7 bases). This CDR3 contains 19 residues. V was cut by 4 bases and J by 14 bases, with 36 bases left in between. Germline CDR1 is SGHAT and CDR2 is FQNNGV. DNA for the CDR3: TGTGCCAGCAGCTCCCGAGGGGGGGAAACTTGGTTTCGGGCAACCAAAGAGTTCTTC. This sequence encodes CASSSRGGETWFRATKEFF.

This clonotype was picked up many times. This sequence joins TRBV12-3 or TRBV12-4 and TRBJ2-1, with a possible D match to TRBD2 (6 bases). This CDR3 region has 14 residues. Trimming cost V 4 bases and J 10 bases, with 17 bases left between them. DNA of the CDR3: TGTGCCAGCAGTTCCCTACGGGGGAATGGGGAGCAGTTCTTC. Residues: CASSSLRGNGEQFF.

The chain recombines TRBV11-2 with TRBJ2-7, with D unclear. V lost 5 bases and J 2 bases, leaving 10 bases between the germline ends. Germline CDR1 is SGHAT and CDR2 is FQNNGV. This CDR3 contains 13 residues. The CDR3 is CASSLLGPYEQYF. CDR3 DNA: TGTGCCAGCAGCCTCCTAGGACCCTACGAGCAGTACTTC.

The gene calls are TRBV28 and TRBJ2-2; no clear D gene. The V end was cut by 3 bases, the J end by 5 bases, with 13 bases between. This CDR3 has 15 residues. Germline CDR1 reads MDHEN; CDR2 reads SYDVKM. This CDR3 is CASSFRQAKTGELFF. The DNA of the CDR3 is TGTGCCAGCAGTTTCCGGCAGGCTAAAACCGGGGAGCTGTTTTTT.

This clonotype has only a few counts. This sequence joins TRBV7-6 and TRBJ2-7; tentative D call: TRBD2 (6 bases). Per the germline V gene, CDR1 is SGHVS and CDR2 is FNYEAQ. There are 14 residues in the CDR3. V was clipped by 0 bases and J by 1 base, with 7 bases between them. The CDR3 spells CASSLALASYEQYF. The CDR3 DNA reads as TGTGCCAGCAGCTTAGCCCTAGCGTCCTACGAGCAGTACTTC.

The rearrangement links TRBV10-3 to TRBJ2-3; D unresolved. The ends were cut back, 4 bases at V and 1 base at J, with 9 bases in the middle. Germline assignment: CDR1 ENHRY and CDR2 SYGVKD. The length of the CDR3 is 14 residues. DNA for the CDR3: TGTGCCATCAGTGTCGGGTCAGGCACAGATACGCAGTATTTT. Its protein product is CAISVGSGTDTQYF.

This clonotype has at least ten counts. The chain joins TRBV25-1 to TRBJ1-6; no reliable D call. Per germline, CDR1 MGHDK and CDR2 SYGVNS. V was clipped by 6 bases and J by 7 bases, with 13 bases between them. The CDR3 has 14 amino acids. The CDR3 DNA reads as TGTGCCAGCAGGGTGGCAGGAGAAAATTCACCCCTCCACTTT. This sequence encodes CASRVAGENSPLHF.

This clonotype turned up a few times. The chain couples TRBV29-1 to TRBJ1-1; D gene unclear. This CDR3 spans 11 amino acids. Germline lookup yields CDR1 SQVTM and CDR2 ANQGSEA. The CDR3 DNA is TGCACGGACGGGTTTGACACTGAAGCTTTCTTT. As protein: CTDGFDTEAFF.

This clonotype was found many times. The chain has TRBV5-4 and TRBJ2-1; D remains ambiguous. CDR1 is SGHNT and CDR2 is YYREEE in the germline V gene (reference sequence). The CDR3 consists of 15 residues. V was pared by 5 bases and J by 9 bases, with 21 bases between. This chain's CDR3 is CASSQDRHPGGEQFF. In DNA form, the CDR3 reads TGTGCCAGCAGTCAAGACCGACATCCCGGCGGTGAGCAGTTCTTC.

There are a few counts of this clonotype. The chain couples TRBV10-2 to TRBJ2-7; TRBD2 agrees at 8 bases. Germline trimming cut 2 bases from V and 0 bases from J; bases unmatched to any gene: 9. This CDR3 spans 17 amino acids. Germline loops: CDR1 WSHSY, CDR2 SAAADI. The CDR3 DNA is TGCGCCAGCAGTGAGCGGAGCGCGGGGGGCCCCTCCTACGAGCAGTACTTC. It translates to CASSERSAGGPSYEQYF.